The 10 T cell receptor beta chains presented below share a single source sample, sequenced in a study of T cell repertoires in cytomegalovirus infection (dated by TCRdb to between 2019 and 2020). The treatment or condition label of this sample denotes: in vitro stimulation with specific CMV peptide epitopes to enrich CMV-specific T cells. TCRdb names Illumina HiSeq 1500 as the instrument used. In-frame beta chains were kept once TCRdb had trimmed the public reads at Q25 with fastp and called clones with MiXCR. Entries that share a CDR3 protein sequence are merged under the most common genes and DNA. A total of roughly 500,000 distinct CDR3 sequences appear in this sample, 30% to 40% of them only once. The top ten constitute 15% to 20% of the sample. These receptors lack a known antigen. The sample here was cultured PBMCs, taken from culture after CMV antigen stimulation. The receptors were sampled from a human donor in good health (CMV status not recorded). Some clones in this sample may be carry-over from other donors' samples.

The rearrangement uses TRBV7-8 and TRBJ1-2; D call uncertain. From germline, CDR1 is SGHVS and CDR2 FQNEAQ. The CDR3 loop spans 14 amino acids. The V gene lost 1 base and the J gene lost 1 base, with 7 bases spanning the gap. CDR3 DNA sequence: TGTGCCAGCAGCTTAGATAAGAGTAACTATGGCTACACCTTC. It specifies CASSLDKSNYGYTF.

J is TRBJ2-1 and V is TRBV19; D may match TRBD1 or TRBD2 (5 bases each). Trimming left V 5 bases short and J 6 bases short, with 17 bases between. From germline, CDR1 is LNHDA and CDR2 SQIVND (reference sequence). The CDR3 extends over 15 amino acids. The CDR3 sequence: CASSSPGTVANEQFF. DNA of the CDR3: TGTGCCAGTAGTTCCCCCGGGACGGTCGCCAATGAGCAGTTCTTC.

This clonotype was detected a few times. The V and J genes are TRBV9 and TRBJ2-1; the match to TRBD2 covers 11 bases. The CDR3 loop spans 16 amino acids. J lost 9 bases, V lost 2 bases, and 10 bases had no gene match. Germline lookup yields CDR1 SGDLS and CDR2 YYNGEE. The CDR3 reads CASSVDPLAGVVEQFF. CDR3 nucleotide sequence: TGTGCCAGCAGCGTCGACCCACTAGCGGGAGTCGTTGAGCAGTTCTTC.

The chain couples TRBV7-2 to TRBJ2-3; perhaps TRBD1 as D (6 bases). Germline V gives CDR1 SGHTA, CDR2 FQGNSA. The ends were cut back, 5 bases at V and 6 bases at J, with 12 bases in the middle. There are 13 residues in the CDR3. The CDR3 DNA reads as TGTGCCAGCAGCACCTACAGGGAGGATACGCAGTATTTT. The encoded protein is CASSTYREDTQYF.

This chain links TRBV7-4 with TRBJ2-1; the D is unclear. Trimming pared 1 base from V and 7 bases from J, leaving 8 bases between. CDR3 length equals 13 residues. Germline lookup yields CDR1 SGHVT and CDR2 SQSDAQ. The CDR3 is CASSLDGRNEQFF. The CDR3 DNA is TGTGCCAGCAGCTTAGATGGGCGTAATGAGCAGTTCTTC.

This clonotype was counted ten times or more. The chain carries TRBV7-2 and TRBJ1-5; the D is unclear. Per the germline V gene, CDR1 is SGHTA and CDR2 is FQGNSA. The V and J ends lost 4 bases and 4 bases respectively, with 8 bases between them. The CDR3 is 13 residues long. The CDR3, as DNA: TGTGCCAGCAGCTACGCGGTTAATCAGCCCCAGCATTTT. Its translation: CASSYAVNQPQHF.

The chain links TRBV4-1 to TRBJ2-3; TRBD2 is a possible D gene (5 bases). Germline loops: CDR1 MGHRA, CDR2 YSYEKL. The CDR3 is made up of 18 amino acids. V shed 0 bases and J shed 0 bases, with 16 bases lying between them. CDR3 bases: TGCGCCAGCAGCCAAGACCCCCAACGAGCGGATAGCACAGATACGCAGTATTTT. This gives the protein CASSQDPQRADSTDTQYF.

The table lists this clonotype with a count of one. The chain carries TRBV5-1 and TRBJ2-2; D unclear. This CDR3 region has 13 residues. The germline V and J ends were trimmed by 1 base and 5 bases, with 6 bases remaining between them. Per germline, CDR1 SGHRS and CDR2 YFSETQ. CDR3 in amino acids: CASSLSVTGELFF. The DNA of the CDR3 is TGCGCCAGCAGCTTGAGTGTGACCGGGGAGCTGTTTTTT.

The chain joins TRBV28 to TRBJ1-4; tentative D call: TRBD1 (5 bases). Trimming shortened V by 5 bases and J by 2 bases, and 18 bases separated the two germline ends. This CDR3 comprises 17 residues. In germline, CDR1 is MDHEN, CDR2 SYDVKM. The CDR3 region is CASSAGTPVGTNEKLFF. The CDR3 DNA sequence: TGTGCCAGCAGTGCCGGGACCCCCGTCGGGACTAATGAAAAACTGTTTTTT.

This clonotype was seen many times. The V call is TRBV7-3, the J call TRBJ1-6, with unresolved D. The CDR3 is 12 amino acids. The V gene's germline CDR1 is SGHTA and CDR2 FQGTGA. V dropped 2 bases and J dropped 5 bases, with 1 base sitting between them. The CDR3 loop reads CASSLDNSPLHF. In DNA form, the CDR3 reads TGTGCCAGCAGCTTAGATAATTCACCCCTCCACTTT. The full variable domain, with the rest looked up from reference TRBV7-3 and TRBJ1-6, is GAGVSQTPSNKVTEKGKYVELRCDPISGHTALYWYRQSLGQGPEFLIYFQGTGAADDSGLPNDRFFAVRPEGSVSTLKIQRTERGDSAVYLCASSLDNSPLHFGNGTRLTVT.